This T cell receptor (beta chain) was captured in a study of regulatory T cells in long-lasting Graves disease. Both iRepertoire HTBI primers and Arm-PCR of CDR3 regions were used to build the TCR beta libraries. As processed by the authors: Segment identification across samples yielded 62 TRBV and fewer than 15 TRBJ segments. TCRdb reprocessed the multiplex PCR reads via MiXCR and lists one record per CDR3 protein. The V and J calls here are based on TCRdb, not the publication. The sample includes about 500,000 distinct CDR3 sequences, 15% to 20% of them seen just once. Time point specified: newly diagnosed GD, antithyroid drugs for less than 3 months. PBMCs were the source of the RNA used for TCR sequencing. It was by American Thyroid Association guidelines that Graves' disease was diagnosed. This CDR3 has 13 residues. Germline CDR1 LNHDA, CDR2 SQIVND (reference sequence). V was shortened by 5 bases and J by 7 bases, with 14 bases between the two germline ends.

Another study also made use of these data, one on T cells in Graves' hyperthyroidism and ophthalmopathy. As that report states: Ophthalmopathy was distinguished from stable hyperthyroidism by 13 V-J signatures. Before onset, ophthalmopathy was predicted by the model a median roughly 6.8 months earlier.

The receptor comes from a man between 35 and 55 years old with Graves disease. The source material was peripheral blood mononuclear cells (PBMCs), sampled at new diagnosis, from a patient treated with antithyroid drugs. The V call is TRBV19, the J call TRBJ1-1; no definite D call. The CDR3: CASSATWVGEAFF. The CDR3 DNA reads as TGTGCCAGTAGTGCCACCTGGGTGGGTGAAGCTTTCTTT.